This T cell receptor (beta chain) emerged from a study of blood T cell repertoires in COVID-19. About the study: The United States, Italy and Spain were the sources of the acute and convalescent COVID-19 samples.

V lost 8 bases to trimming and J lost 1 base, with 11 bases between them. CDR1 SEHNR and CDR2 FQNEAQ come from the germline V gene (reference sequence). This CDR3 is 13 amino acids long. This clone was seen more than once but under ten times. Original analysis: Cell counts per sample came from amplifying reference gene primers. Sequenced by immunoSEQ multiplex PCR; TCRdb stores in-frame clones only, minus some. The V and J calls and clone size were taken over from that table, and D and trimming were inferred from the DNA. This table holds 80,000 to 95,000 clones, about 86% found once. The sequence was obtained from an older man with acute or convalescent COVID-19. Sequencing input: peripheral blood. The chain employs TRBV7-9 and TRBJ1-1, with D possibly being TRBD1 (5 bases). The CDR3 is CASLFDRNTEAFF. The CDR3 DNA follows: TGTGCCAGCCTATTTGACAGGAACACTGAAGCTTTCTTT.